This passage covers 15 T cell receptor beta chains from one sample sequenced in a study of shared T cell receptors in the human thymus. Sequencing used immunoSEQ multiplex PCR; TCRdb keeps in-frame clones, though not all of them. Among about 660,000 clones listed, around 87% were seen once. This sample also belongs to another study, concerning human thymus T cells.

Material: thymocytes. The receptors were sampled from a boy younger than two with a congenital heart defect.

This chain links TRBV14 with TRBJ1-5, with TRBD1 matching over 7 bases. The CDR3 is 17 residues long. V lost 4 bases to trimming and J lost 5 bases; unmatched junction nucleotides: 14. In germline, CDR1 is SGHDN, CDR2 FVKESK. As DNA, the CDR3 is TGTGCCAGCAGCCTAATAGAATTTTACGGGACAGATCAGCCCCAGCATTTT. Translating gives CASSLIEFYGTDQPQHF. The whole variable domain, remainder taken from reference TRBV14 and TRBJ1-5, is EAGVTQFPSHSVIEKGQTVTLRCDPISGHDNLYWYRRVMGKEIKFLLHFVKESKQDESGMPNNRFLAERTGGTYSTLKVQPAELEDSGVYFCASSLIEFYGTDQPQHFGDGTRLSIL.

The rearrangement links TRBV29-1 to TRBJ2-7; 7 bases are shared with TRBD1. Germline-derived CDR1 and CDR2 are SQVTM and ANQGSEA. CDR3 length equals 13 residues. V dropped 6 bases and J dropped 2; count of bases not matched to a gene: 7. The CDR3 sequence: CSVKGASPYEQYF. CDR3 nucleotide sequence: TGCAGCGTGAAGGGGGCATCACCCTACGAGCAGTACTTC.

About this clone: One end of the junction fails to match germline, which may point to a read error. This same CDR3 is encoded by further DNA sequences in the sample. J is TRBJ1-6 and V is TRBV30, with 9 nucleotides matching TRBD1. Germline V lookup: CDR1 GTSNPN, CDR2 SVGIG (reference sequence). This CDR3 has 14 residues. CDR3 bases: TGTGCCTGGAAAGGGACAGGGTATAATTCCCCCCTCCACTTT. Translation: CAWKGTGYNSPLHF.

The V gene is TRBV7-2, the J gene TRBJ2-3; D is possibly TRBD2 (6 bases). From germline, CDR1 is SGHTA and CDR2 FQGNSA. This CDR3 is built from 18 residues. V lost 1 base to trimming and J lost 0 bases, with 17 bases between them. This CDR3 reads CASSLGRDWATSTDTQYF. As DNA, the CDR3 is TGTGCCAGCAGCTTAGGACGGGACTGGGCCACTAGCACAGATACGCAGTATTTT.

This chain connects TRBV5-1 to TRBJ1-2, with a tentative D call TRBD1 (5 bases). Germline V gene data show CDR1 as SGHRS and CDR2 as YFSETQ. Deletions cut 5 bases from V and 8 bases from J, with 16 bases between. This CDR3 comprises 13 residues. The CDR3 here is CASRSTESPGYTF. CDR3 nucleotide sequence: TGCGCCAGCAGATCGACAGAAAGCCCCGGCTACACCTTC.

Notes on this clone: At one boundary the junction diverges from the germline segment, which might be a read error. The same CDR3 can be traced to other DNA sequences in this sample. The chain employs TRBV6-5 and TRBJ1-6; 8 bases are shared with TRBD1. The germline V gene has CDR1 MNHEY and CDR2 SVGAGI. The CDR3 length is 15 residues. CDR3 nucleotides: TGTGCCAGCAGGGTTACTCAGGGGGCGGATTCCCCCCTCCACTTT. Protein product: CASRVTQGADSPLHF.

The chain is built from TRBV7-9 and TRBJ2-3, with TRBD2 identical over 11 bases. Germline V gives CDR1 SEHNR, CDR2 FQNEAQ (reference sequence). This CDR3 is built from 14 residues. Trimming removed 5 bases from V and 6 bases from J; junction bases left unmatched: 4. Here the CDR3 DNA reads TGTGCCAGCAGCGCCCGGACTAGCGGGGATACGCAGTATTTT. Its translation is CASSARTSGDTQYF.

J is TRBJ2-1 and V is TRBV29-1; the D gene is possibly TRBD2 (6 bases). CDR1 and CDR2 (germline): SQVTM, ANQGSEA. The ends were cut back, 7 bases at V and 2 bases at J, with 12 bases in the middle. This CDR3 contains 13 residues. This CDR3 is CSERGRTYNEQFF. CDR3 sequence (DNA): TGCAGCGAACGAGGGAGGACCTACAATGAGCAGTTCTTC.

V usage is TRBV5-1 and J usage is TRBJ2-7, with D possibly being TRBD1 (6 bases). Trimming left V 0 bases short and J 2 bases short, with 12 bases between. In germline, CDR1 is SGHRS, CDR2 YFSETQ. CDR3 length equals 15 residues. The CDR3 nucleotides read TGCGCCAGCAGCTTGGTGACAGGTAAAGCCTACGAGCAGTACTTC. Protein sequence: CASSLVTGKAYEQYF.

The gene calls are TRBV6-5 and TRBJ2-7, with a tentative D call TRBD1 (6 bases). V lost 2 bases, J lost 5 bases, and 16 bases lay in between. Germline loops: CDR1 MNHEY, CDR2 SVGAGI. The CDR3 extends over 15 amino acids. CDR3 in amino acids: CASSYRGQGSDEQYF. The CDR3 nucleotides read TGTGCCAGCAGTTACAGGGGCCAGGGGAGCGACGAGCAGTACTTC.

The count of this clone is one. The chain joins TRBV5-6 to TRBJ1-2, with TRBD1 as a possible D gene (6 bases). The CDR3 length is 13 residues. Germline V CDR1 and CDR2: SGHDT, YYEEEE. The V and J ends lost 0 bases and 6 bases respectively, with 9 bases between them. In DNA form, the CDR3 reads TGTGCCAGCAGCTTGGCAGGGGCGAATGGCTACACCTTC. Protein: CASSLAGANGYTF. Drawing the rest from reference TRBV5-6 and TRBJ1-2, the complete variable domain is DAGVTQSPTHLIKTRGQQVTLRCSPKSGHDTVSWYQQALGQGPQFIFQYYEEEERQRGNFPDRFSGHQFPNYSSELNVNALLLGDSALYLCASSLAGANGYTFGSGTRLTVV.

The chain is built from TRBV4-1 and TRBJ2-5; TRBD1 might be the D (6 bases). The CDR3 is 14 amino acids. With 3 bases removed from V and 0 bases from J, the gap between germline ends came to 8 bases. Germline V CDR1 and CDR2: MGHRA, YSYEKL. In DNA form, the CDR3 reads TGCGCCAGCAGCCAGGACAGCTACCAAGAGACCCAGTACTTC. This gives the protein CASSQDSYQETQYF.

The chain recombines TRBV27 with TRBJ1-6; D not certain. CDR3 size: 13 residues. V was shortened by 0 bases and J by 9 bases, with 6 bases between the two germline ends. Germline loops: CDR1 MNHEY, CDR2 SMNVEV (reference sequence). The CDR3 reads CASSLSLSSPLHF. In nucleotides, the CDR3 is TGTGCCAGCAGTTTATCGCTGAGTTCACCCCTCCACTTT.

The chain uses TRBV4-1 and TRBJ2-1, with 7 nucleotides matching TRBD2. Trimming removed 2 bases from V and 8 bases from J; junction bases left unmatched: 9. The CDR3 has 15 residues. Germline V lookup: CDR1 MGHRA, CDR2 YSYEKL. CDR3 residues: CASSQRRLALYEQFF. CDR3 DNA: TGCGCCAGCAGCCAAAGGAGACTAGCTTTATATGAGCAGTTCTTC.

This chain joins TRBV7-6 and TRBJ1-1; D is unclear. The V gene's germline CDR1 is SGHVS and CDR2 FNYEAQ. The CDR3 length is 13 residues. With 5 bases removed from V and 4 bases from J, the gap between germline ends came to 11 bases. CDR3 sequence (DNA): TGTGCCAGCAGCCCTAGCGAAGGCACTGAAGCTTTCTTT. Protein: CASSPSEGTEAFF.